The 31 T cell receptor beta chains listed next were all sequenced from one sample in a study of CD8+CD57+ T cells in acquired aplastic anemia. Only patients with CD8+CD57+ cell expansion on flow cytometry were chosen for sequencing. According to the study, genomic DNA was the template for TCR beta VDJ and CDR3 profiling. MiXCR, run by TCRdb on the reads, gives a single entry per CDR3 protein. Counted here are about 58,000 distinct CDR3 sequences, around 50% occurring once; the ten biggest clones make up roughly 16%. Sequenced sample: sorted CD4+, CD8+, or CD8+CD57+ T cells (not recorded which) from PBMCs. Receptor source: a human donor with aplastic anemia.

This clonotype was counted only a few times. One junction end does not reproduce the germline sequence, and a read error may be involved. This sequence joins TRBV4-3 and TRBJ1-4; 10 nucleotides align to TRBD1. Germline CDR1 and CDR2: LGHNA and YSLEER. There are 17 residues in the CDR3. The CDR3 is CASSKELPGQGNEKLFF. CDR3 sequence (DNA): TGCGCCAGCAGCAAAGAATTACCGGGACAGGGGAATGAAAAACTGTTTTTT.

This clonotype appeared a single time. This rearrangement joins TRBV7-2 to TRBJ1-5, with a tentative D call TRBD1 (6 bases). The CDR3 spans 15 residues. Germline loops: CDR1 SGHTA, CDR2 FQGNSA. Trimming stripped 5 bases from V and 4 bases from J, with 15 bases between. The CDR3 loop reads CASSPPGHQNQPQHF. Written as DNA, the CDR3 is TGTGCCAGCAGCCCTCCGGGACACCAAAATCAGCCCCAGCATTTT.

This chain joins TRBV15 and TRBJ1-1; TRBD1 agrees at 8 bases. The CDR3 is made up of 13 amino acids. The V and J ends lost 2 bases and 5 bases, in that order; junction bases with no gene match: 1. The germline V gene has CDR1 LNHNV and CDR2 YYDKDF (reference sequence). The CDR3 is CATSRTGGTEAFF. CDR3 bases: TGTGCCACCAGCAGAACAGGGGGGACTGAAGCTTTCTTT.

The V call is TRBV3-1, the J call TRBJ2-5, with D possibly being TRBD2 (5 bases). V gave up 0 bases and J gave up 4 bases, with 18 bases separating them. This CDR3 contains 17 residues. The germline gives CDR1 LGHDT, CDR2 YNNKEL (reference sequence). CDR3 bases: TGTGCCAGCAGCCAAGATCAAAGTAGGCGGGCCGGAGAGACCCAGTACTTC. Translated: CASSQDQSRRAGETQYF.

This clonotype was picked up many times. V and J are TRBV4-1 and TRBJ2-1, with D possibly matching TRBD2 (6 bases). The CDR3 extends over 17 amino acids. Trimming left V 3 bases short and J 8 bases short, with 23 bases between. Per germline, CDR1 MGHRA and CDR2 YSYEKL. CDR3 in DNA: TGCGCCAGCAGCCAGGGCTCGAGGAGGCGGGGTGGGGATGAGCAGTTCTTC. This sequence encodes CASSQGSRRRGGDEQFF.

The rearrangement joins TRBV7-9 to TRBJ2-1, with D unclear. This CDR3 comprises 13 residues. Germline CDR1 is SEHNR and CDR2 is FQNEAQ (reference sequence). Trimming removed 8 bases from V and 5 bases from J, with 13 bases in between. The CDR3 region is CASGIGSHNEQFF. For the CDR3, the DNA is TGTGCCAGCGGCATTGGAAGCCACAATGAGCAGTTCTTC. The complete variable domain, with remaining parts taken from reference TRBV7-9 and TRBJ2-1, reads DTGVSQNPRHKITKRGQNVTFRCDPISEHNRLYWYRQTLGQGPEFLTYFQNEAQLEKSRLLSDRFSAERPKGSFSTLEIQRTEQGDSAMYLCASGIGSHNEQFFGPGTRLTVL.

The V gene is TRBV27, the J gene TRBJ2-7; no clear D. The germline gives CDR1 MNHEY, CDR2 SMNVEV (reference sequence). Trimming pared 0 bases from V and 4 bases from J, leaving 10 bases between. This CDR3 has 14 amino acids. The CDR3 spells CASSLSGWAYEQYF. CDR3 sequence (DNA): TGTGCCAGCAGTTTATCCGGGTGGGCTTACGAGCAGTACTTC.

In this sample, this clonotype turned up a few times. Relative to the germline gene, one junction end is altered; a read error may explain this. The chain links TRBV11-2 to TRBJ1-1; D is perhaps TRBD1 (5 bases). Germline assignment: CDR1 SGHAT and CDR2 FQNNGV. The CDR3 consists of 15 residues. CDR3 nucleotides: TGTGCCTGCAGGTTGGGGGGGGAACTGAACACTGAAGCTTTCTTT. Translation: CACRLGGELNTEAFF.

This rearrangement joins TRBV7-8 to TRBJ1-1; unclear D gene. Looked up from germline, CDR1 is SGHVS and CDR2 is FQNEAQ. CDR3 length equals 14 residues. V lost 4 bases and J 1 base, leaving 10 bases between the germline ends. CDR3 in DNA: TGTGCCAGCAGCTCCGTACAGAAGAACACTGAAGCTTTCTTT. Translating gives CASSSVQKNTEAFF. The full variable domain, rest sourced from reference TRBV7-8 and TRBJ1-1, is GAGVSQSPRYKVAKRGQDVALRCDPISGHVSLFWYQQALGQGPEFLTYFQNEAQLDKSGLPSDRFFAERPEGSVSTLKIQRTQQEDSAVYLCASSSVQKNTEAFFGQGTRLTVV.

Only one count was recorded for this clonotype. The genes are TRBV15 and TRBJ2-5; D not certain. Germline V gene lookup returns CDR1 LNHNV and CDR2 YYDKDF (reference sequence). The CDR3 is made up of 16 amino acids. Deletions cut 1 base from V and 2 bases from J, with 14 bases between. The CDR3 protein is CATSRGAVGSQETQYF. The CDR3 DNA reads TGTGCCACCAGCAGAGGGGCGGTCGGGTCACAAGAGACCCAGTACTTC.

On this clonotype: An end of the junction differs from the germline gene, which may be a read error. The chain has TRBV25-1 and TRBJ2-7; D is uncertain. Looked up from germline, CDR1 is MGHDK and CDR2 is SYGVNS. CDR3 length equals 14 residues. CDR3 nucleotide sequence: TGTGCCATCAGTGCATCGGACGGAACCTACGAGCAGTACTTC. Translating gives CAISASDGTYEQYF.

This clonotype came up many times. V gene TRBV27 combines with J gene TRBJ2-1; D not certain. Germline V lookup: CDR1 MNHEY, CDR2 SMNVEV (reference sequence). The CDR3 runs 11 residues. V was pared by 3 bases and J by 8 bases, with 5 bases between. DNA for the CDR3: TGTGCCAGCAGTTTCCGGGATGAGCAGTTCTTC. Protein sequence: CASSFRDEQFF.

The chain joins TRBV10-3 to TRBJ1-2; a possible D gene is TRBD1 (5 bases). This CDR3 has 15 amino acids. Germline assignment: CDR1 ENHRY and CDR2 SYGVKD. Trimming stripped 2 bases from V and 10 bases from J, with 20 bases between. In nucleotides, the CDR3 is TGTGCCATCAGTGAGGATTTCGAGACAGACTTTTACTACACCTTC. The encoded protein is CAISEDFETDFYYTF.

This clonotype was detected ten times or more. V is TRBV10-3 and J is TRBJ1-4; D is ambiguous. There are 17 residues in the CDR3. The germline gives CDR1 ENHRY, CDR2 SYGVKD. V lost 0 bases, J lost 4 bases, and 15 bases lay in between. CDR3 coding DNA: TGTGCCATCAGTGAGTCTTCAGGAGAACAAATTAATGAAAAACTGTTTTTT. Protein sequence: CAISESSGEQINEKLFF.

This chain joins TRBV20-1 and TRBJ2-7; D might be TRBD1 (6 bases). V gave up 6 bases and J gave up 3 bases, with 12 bases separating them. The CDR3 is 12 amino acids. Germline assignment: CDR1 DFQATT and CDR2 SNEGSKA (reference sequence). CDR3 coding DNA: TGCAGTGCGGCCGACAGGCTCTACGAGCAGTACGTC. Amino acid sequence: CSAADRLYEQYV.

This clonotype was found once. The chain carries TRBV24-1 and TRBJ1-2; the D gene is possibly TRBD1 (6 bases). CDR1 and CDR2 from the germline V gene are KGHDR and SFDVKD. The CDR3 extends over 13 amino acids. V shed 4 bases and J shed 6 bases, with 11 bases lying between them. CDR3 bases: TGTGCCACCAGTGACGGGACACCGGATGGCTACACCTTC. Amino acids: CATSDGTPDGYTF.

This clonotype has only a few counts. The chain is built from TRBV5-4 and TRBJ2-6, with TRBD1 identical over 7 bases. In germline, CDR1 is SGHNT, CDR2 YYREEE (reference sequence). This CDR3 contains 17 residues. V lost 3 bases to trimming and J lost 0 bases; unmatched junction nucleotides: 6. The CDR3 region is CASSSDREGSGANVLTF. For the CDR3, the DNA is TGTGCCAGCAGCTCAGACAGGGAAGGCTCTGGGGCCAACGTCCTGACTTTC.

This clonotype has at least ten counts. The rearrangement links TRBV24-1 to TRBJ2-5; D remains unclear. This CDR3 comprises 13 residues. The V gene's germline CDR1 is KGHDR and CDR2 SFDVKD. Trimming removed 2 bases at V and 3 bases at J, with 6 bases between. The CDR3 protein is CATSDSSEETQYF. CDR3 DNA: TGTGCCACCAGTGATTCGAGTGAAGAGACCCAGTACTTC.

This clonotype was recorded a few times. The gene calls are TRBV2 and TRBJ2-7, with 7 bases that match TRBD2. Trimming removed 0 bases from V and 1 base from J; junction bases left unmatched: 0. The CDR3 is 14 amino acids. Germline-derived CDR1 and CDR2 are SNHLY and FYNNEI. The CDR3 protein is CASSEARGSYEQYF. In DNA form, the CDR3 reads TGTGCCAGCAGTGAAGCGCGGGGGTCCTACGAGCAGTACTTC.

The rearrangement links TRBV12-5 to TRBJ2-5; no clear D. The germline V gene encodes CDR1 LGHNT and CDR2 FRNRAP. Between the trimmed V and J ends, which lost 1 base and 0 bases, there was a span of 6 bases. The CDR3 has 14 residues. Written as DNA, the CDR3 is TGTGCTAGTGGTTTGGACAATAACCAAGAGACCCAGTACTTC. This sequence encodes CASGLDNNQETQYF.

This chain joins TRBV7-9 and TRBJ2-5, with 7 bases aligning to TRBD2. CDR3 length: 15 residues. Germline CDR1 reads SEHNR; CDR2 reads FQNEAQ (reference sequence). Germline trimming cut 1 base from V and 4 bases from J; bases unmatched to any gene: 6. In DNA form, the CDR3 reads TGTGCCAGCAGCTTAGGCCAGGGACTACTAGAGACCCAGTACTTC. The encoded protein is CASSLGQGLLETQYF.

The J gene is TRBJ2-1, the V gene TRBV11-1; TRBD2 matches 14 bases. The CDR3 sequence is 17 residues long. Germline assignment: CDR1 SGHAT and CDR2 FQDESV (reference sequence). Trimming cost V 2 bases and J 6 bases; bases outside gene matches: 6. CDR3 sequence: CASSLTRLAGGPNEQFF. The CDR3 DNA follows: TGTGCCAGCAGCTTAACTCGACTAGCGGGGGGGCCCAATGAGCAGTTCTTC.

The genes are TRBV7-9 and TRBJ2-7, with D possibly being TRBD1 or TRBD2 (5 bases each). CDR3 length: 13 residues. CDR1 SEHNR and CDR2 FQNEAQ come from the germline V gene (reference sequence). V was pared by 5 bases and J by 3 bases, with 11 bases between. DNA for the CDR3: TGTGCCAGCAGCCGGGACGGTGGCTACGAGCAGTACTTC. This gives the protein CASSRDGGYEQYF.

This chain joins TRBV20-1 and TRBJ1-6, with no clear D. Germline CDR1 is DFQATT and CDR2 is SNEGSKA (reference sequence). V lost 0 bases, J lost 9 bases, and 15 bases lay in between. The CDR3 sequence is 15 residues long. CDR3 nucleotides: TGCAGTGCTAGAGATGGAACAGCCCCCGGTTCACCCCTCCACTTT. Translated, it gives CSARDGTAPGSPLHF.

The chain carries TRBV2 and TRBJ1-4; D gene uncertain. The CDR3 has 14 residues. Germline-derived CDR1 and CDR2 are SNHLY and FYNNEI. V lost 5 bases and J 0 bases, leaving 7 bases between the germline ends. CDR3: CASSTAATNEKLFF. CDR3 sequence (DNA): TGTGCCAGCAGTACGGCAGCAACTAATGAAAAACTGTTTTTT. Variable domain in full (rest from reference TRBV2 and TRBJ1-4): EPEVTQTPSHQVTQMGQEVILRCVPISNHLYFYWYRQILGQKVEFLVSFYNNEISEKSEIFDDQFSVERPDGSNFTLKIRSTKLEDSAMYFCASSTAATNEKLFFGSGTQLSVL.

This clonotype has ten or more counts. The chain has TRBV6-5 and TRBJ1-2, with 8 bases lining up with TRBD1. J gave up 8 bases and V 7 bases, and 6 bases lay outside the gene matches. This CDR3 region has 12 residues. Germline CDR1 is MNHEY and CDR2 is SVGAGI. The CDR3 region is CASTLTGDGYTF. CDR3 bases: TGTGCCAGCACCTTGACAGGGGACGGCTACACCTTC.

In its sample, this clonotype was seen many times. The chain employs TRBV6-1 and TRBJ1-5, with 8 bases aligning to TRBD1. The CDR3 has 14 residues. V was clipped by 4 bases and J by 4 bases; unmatched bases: 3. Germline CDR1 and CDR2: MNHNS and SASEGT. CDR3 nucleotide sequence: TGTGCCAGCAGTGGACAGGGGTATAATCAGCCCCAGCATTTT. Residues: CASSGQGYNQPQHF.

This sequence joins TRBV7-9 and TRBJ2-7; D tentatively fits TRBD1 or TRBD2 (5 bases each). There are 16 residues in the CDR3. Trimming took off 5 bases at V and 2 bases at J, with 19 bases between the two ends. From germline, CDR1 is SEHNR and CDR2 FQNEAQ (reference sequence). CDR3 sequence: CASSPQVGLGTYEQYF. CDR3 DNA sequence: TGTGCCAGCAGCCCCCAAGTGGGGCTCGGGACCTACGAGCAGTACTTC. Complete variable domain (other parts from reference TRBV7-9 and TRBJ2-7): DTGVSQNPRHKITKRGQNVTFRCDPISEHNRLYWYRQTLGQGPEFLTYFQNEAQLEKSRLLSDRFSAERPKGSFSTLEIQRTEQGDSAMYLCASSPQVGLGTYEQYFGPGTRLTVT.

This clonotype showed up just a few times. This chain uses TRBV7-9 with TRBJ1-1; 7 nucleotides align to TRBD1. Germline values: CDR1 SEHNR, CDR2 FQNEAQ (reference sequence). Losses at the gene ends were 4 bases for V and 7 bases for J; bases not matched to a gene: 3. CDR3 size: 12 residues. CDR3 in amino acids: CASSSGTVEAFF. The CDR3 DNA sequence: TGTGCCAGCAGCTCAGGGACAGTTGAAGCTTTCTTT.

The chain combines TRBV28 with TRBJ1-5; D gene unclear. The V end lost 8 bases, the J end lost 1 base, and 21 bases lay between the germline ends. From germline, CDR1 is MDHEN and CDR2 SYDVKM. The CDR3 has 17 amino acids. The CDR3 region has the DNA TGTGCCAGCGGCCCTCCTGTTGAGGGAGAAAGCAATCAGCCCCAGCATTTT. As protein: CASGPPVEGESNQPQHF.

A word on this clonotype: This may stem from a read error, because a much larger clone lies one nucleotide away. The chain has TRBV5-4 and TRBJ2-4; TRBD1 aligns across 9 bases. Germline assignment: CDR1 SGHNT and CDR2 YYREEE (reference sequence). This CDR3 is built from 13 residues. The CDR3 loop is CASSRDRENTQYF. The CDR3 DNA sequence: TGTGCCAGCAGCCGGGACAGGGAAAACACTCAGTACTTC.